A selection of T cell receptor beta chains follows, all from one sample in a study of T cells in Graves' hyperthyroidism and ophthalmopathy. MiXCR, applied by TCRdb to the multiplex PCR reads, yields one record per CDR3 protein. The sample includes approximately 640,000 distinct CDR3 sequences, approximately 42% of them seen just once. The specimen was peripheral blood or thyroid tissue (not recorded which). These receptors all stem from an adult man with Graves' disease, either hyperthyroidism or ophthalmopathy (not recorded which). Each CDR3 is given with its conserved first and last residue. A D gene is named only where the DNA matches it firmly. Clone size is shown for a subset of rows, as once, few, many or a class of expanded clone.

V	D	J	size	CDR3	DNA
TRBV6-1	-	TRBJ1-6	once	CASSRTPGSPLHF	TGTGCCAGCAGTAGGACCCCGGGTTCACCCCTCCACTTT
TRBV10-3	TRBD2	TRBJ2-7	-	CASSYWEGYEQYF	TGTGCCAGCAGTTACTGGGAGGGCTACGAGCAGTACTTC
TRBV11-1	TRBD1	TRBJ2-7	few	CASSAWTGNGYEQYF	TGTGCCAGCAGTGCCTGGACAGGGAATGGCTACGAGCAGTACTTC
TRBV7-2	-	TRBJ1-6	-	CASSLVTGIFNSPLHF	TGTGCCAGCAGCTTAGTTACAGGGATATTTAATTCACCCCTCCACTTT
TRBV20-1	-	TRBJ1-1	few	CSARKQGEAFF	TGCAGTGCCCGTAAACAGGGAGAAGCTTTCTTT
TRBV20-1	-	TRBJ1-5	-	CSATVGGLYQPQHF	TGCAGTGCAACCGTTGGAGGTTTGTATCAGCCCCAGCATTTT
TRBV20-1	-	TRBJ1-5	-	CSASLGEQPQHF	TGCAGTGCTAGTTTGGGGGAACAGCCCCAGCATTTT
TRBV12-3/TRBV12-4	TRBD1	TRBJ1-2	few	CASRMGQGANYGYTF	TGTGCCAGCAGAATGGGACAGGGGGCTAACTATGGCTACACCTTC
TRBV7-9	-	TRBJ2-7	few	CASSRDGKRSYEQYF	TGTGCCAGCAGTCGGGACGGTAAACGGTCCTACGAGCAGTACTTC
TRBV7-9	-	TRBJ1-2	-	CASSQTGAANYGYTF	TGTGCCAGCAGTCAAACGGGGGCCGCTAACTATGGCTACACCTTC
TRBV19	TRBD1	TRBJ1-5	-	CASRDRGAQPQHF	TGTGCCAGTAGGGACAGGGGGGCACAGCCCCAGCATTTT
TRBV7-2	-	TRBJ2-7	-	CASSQERSSRREQYF	TGTGCCAGCAGCCAAGAGAGGTCTAGCCGGCGGGAGCAGTACTTC
TRBV2	TRBD1	TRBJ1-1	many	CASTRDRGNTEAFF	TGTGCCAGCACTCGGGACAGGGGGAACACTGAAGCTTTCTTT
TRBV29-1	-	TRBJ2-5	many	CSADIPGETQYF	TGCAGCGCGGACATCCCAGGAGAGACCCAGTACTTC
TRBV12-3/TRBV12-4	-	TRBJ1-4	-	CASSPKYGGPSEKLFF	TGTGCCAGCAGCCCCAAGTACGGGGGGCCTAGTGAAAAACTGTTTTTT
TRBV5-1	-	TRBJ1-6	-	CASSQDHSGQGSPLHF	TGCGCCAGCAGCCAAGATCACTCAGGGCAGGGTTCACCCCTCCACTTT
TRBV7-8	-	TRBJ1-2	many	CASSLNPAGGYTF	TGTGCCAGCAGCTTAAACCCGGCGGGTGGCTACACCTTC
TRBV11-1	-	TRBJ1-5	-	CASGVGLNQPQHF	TGTGCCAGTGGGGTAGGGCTCAATCAGCCCCAGCATTTT
TRBV7-8	TRBD1	TRBJ2-5	-	CASSPGTGGPQETQYF	TGTGCCAGCAGCCCCGGGACAGGGGGCCCACAAGAGACCCAGTACTTC
TRBV19	-	TRBJ1-6	-	CAGSLAPNSLLHF	TGTGCCGGCAGCTTGGCGCCGAATTCACTCCTCCACTTT
TRBV2	TRBD1	TRBJ1-1	-	CASSRRRGQGAFF	TGTGCCAGCAGTCGGCGCAGGGGGCAGGGAGCTTTCTTT
TRBV7-9	-	TRBJ1-5	few	CASSQAGPNNQPQHF	TGTGCCAGCAGCCAAGCGGGACCGAACAATCAGCCCCAGCATTTT
TRBV3-1	-	TRBJ2-6	-	CASSPTWIRAHGSGANVLTF	TGTGCCAGCAGCCCAACTTGGATTAGAGCCCACGGCTCTGGGGCCAACGTCCTGACTTTC
TRBV19	-	TRBJ2-2	-	CASSIVGDTGELFF	TGTGCCAGTAGTATAGTCGGGGACACCGGGGAGCTGTTTTTT
TRBV6-5	-	TRBJ1-4	-	CASSKPGVPTWGLFF	TGTGCCAGCAGTAAGCCGGGCGTACCGACCTGGGGACTGTTTTTT
TRBV7-9	TRBD1	TRBJ2-7	-	CASSQRQGGHEQYF	TGTGCCAGCAGCCAACGACAGGGGGGCCACGAGCAGTACTTC
TRBV5-1	-	TRBJ1-4	-	CASSFGPGKLFF	TGCGCCAGCAGCTTCGGACCCGGAAAACTGTTTTTT
TRBV6-5	TRBD1	TRBJ2-7	-	CASSGRDRKTYEQYF	TGTGCCAGCAGTGGCCGGGACAGGAAAACGTACGAGCAGTACTTC
TRBV12-3/TRBV12-4	-	TRBJ1-1	-	CTSGTGIAEAFF	TGTACCAGCGGTACAGGGATCGCTGAAGCTTTCTTT
TRBV2	TRBD1	TRBJ2-7	once	CASRSHRGISYEQYF	TGTGCCAGCAGATCACACAGGGGAATTTCCTACGAGCAGTACTTC
TRBV29-1	-	TRBJ1-4	-	CSAHTANEKLFF	TGCAGCGCCCACACGGCTAATGAAAAACTGTTTTTT
TRBV10-3	TRBD1	TRBJ2-2	-	CAISGTGGFGYTGELFF	TGTGCCATCAGTGGCACAGGGGGCTTTGGCTACACCGGGGAGCTGTTTTTT
TRBV9	TRBD2	TRBJ2-5	many	CASSVGIAGSRETQYF	TGTGCCAGCAGCGTAGGAATAGCGGGGTCACGAGAGACCCAGTACTTC
TRBV5-1	-	TRBJ1-5	few	CASSLSGGDNQPQHF	TGTGCCAGCAGCTTATCCGGGGGGGACAATCAGCCCCAGCATTTT
TRBV2	TRBD1	TRBJ1-5	-	CASSPWDRGNQPQHF	TGTGCCAGCAGTCCCTGGGACAGGGGCAATCAGCCCCAGCATTTT
TRBV6-1	TRBD1	TRBJ1-2	-	CASASDRGRNYGYTF	TGTGCCAGCGCCTCGGACAGGGGGCGAAACTATGGCTACACCTTC
TRBV19	-	TRBJ1-2	-	CASSRLADGYTF	TGTGCCAGTAGTCGCCTAGCGGATGGCTACACCTTC
TRBV20-1	TRBD1	TRBJ2-7	once	CSARDLRGQGITYEQYF	TGCAGTGCTAGAGATCTCAGGGGACAGGGGATCACCTACGAGCAGTACTTC
TRBV5-1	TRBD1	TRBJ1-1	-	CASSSLPGTGNTEAFF	TGCGCCAGCAGCTCCCTACCCGGGACAGGGAACACTGAAGCTTTCTTT
TRBV7-9	-	TRBJ2-7	many	CASSLAGQGHEQYF	TGTGCCAGCAGCTTAGCGGGGCAGGGACATGAGCAGTACTTC
TRBV2	-	TRBJ1-2	many	CASIRGLENYGYTF	TGTGCCAGCATAAGGGGGTTAGAGAACTATGGCTACACCTTC
TRBV29-1	-	TRBJ1-2	-	CSVEVRQGDYGYTF	TGCAGCGTTGAAGTAAGGCAGGGTGACTATGGCTACACCTTC
TRBV5-5	-	TRBJ1-4	-	CASSLGRARKLFF	TGTGCCAGCAGCTTGGGCCGTGCCCGAAAACTGTTTTTT
TRBV2	-	TRBJ1-1	-	CASLYGTPAPEAFF	TGTGCCAGCTTATACGGGACACCCGCGCCCGAAGCTTTCTTT
TRBV24-1	-	TRBJ1-2	-	CATSESARVIGYTF	TGTGCCACCAGTGAATCGGCCAGGGTAATTGGCTACACCTTC
TRBV6-5	-	TRBJ1-5	few	CASSEFIGGNQPQHF	TGTGCCAGCAGTGAATTTATAGGGGGGAATCAGCCCCAGCATTTT
TRBV7-2	TRBD2	TRBJ2-7	-	CASSLGLAGDYEQYF	TGTGCCAGCAGCCTTGGACTAGCGGGGGACTACGAGCAGTACTTC
TRBV24-1	TRBD1	TRBJ1-5	-	CAWSRGQGGQPQHF	TGTGCCTGGAGCAGGGGGCAGGGCGGTCAGCCCCAGCATTTT
TRBV29-1	TRBD1	TRBJ1-2	-	CSVAQGAGGYTF	TGCAGCGTAGCACAGGGGGCAGGGGGCTACACCTTC
TRBV7-9	TRBD1	TRBJ1-1	few	CASRTGEENTEAFF	TGTGCCAGCAGAACAGGGGAAGAGAACACTGAAGCTTTCTTT
TRBV29-1	-	TRBJ1-4	many	CSVETDANEKLFF	TGCAGCGTTGAAACGGACGCTAATGAAAAACTGTTTTTT
TRBV12-3/TRBV12-4	-	TRBJ1-6	many	CASSFPNSPLHF	TGTGCCAGCAGTTTTCCTAATTCACCCCTCCACTTT
TRBV12-3/TRBV12-4	TRBD2	TRBJ2-7	few	CASSEGTSGSDEQYF	TGTGCCAGCAGTGAGGGGACTAGCGGGAGTGATGAGCAGTACTTC
TRBV29-1	TRBD1	TRBJ1-1	once	CSVDQQGATEAFF	TGCAGCGTTGATCAACAGGGGGCAACTGAAGCTTTCTTT